A selection of T cell receptor beta chains follows, all from one sample in a study of blood T cell repertoires in COVID-19. Using immunoSEQ multiplex PCR, the repertoire was profiled, and TCRdb retains in-frame clones only, with some absent. The data hold a few hundred thousand clones, with roughly nine tenths observed a single time. The sequencing input was peripheral blood. All receptors derive from a man between 18 and 29 years old with active or convalescent COVID-19. The CDR3 runs from the conserved cysteine through the conserved F or W. Each record gives: CDR3 length, clone size, J gene, V gene, D gene, CDR3 protein, CDR3 DNA. D genes are given only for firm matches. Clone size, where shown, is once, few, many, or a class for clones that have expanded.

CDR3 length: 14; clone size: NA; J gene: TRBJ2-7; V gene: TRBV11-1; D gene: TRBD2; CDR3 protein: CASSKTSGAGEQYF; CDR3 DNA: TGTGCCAGCAGCAAGACTAGCGGGGCAGGCGAGCAGTACTTC
CDR3 length: 13; clone size: NA; J gene: TRBJ1-4; V gene: TRBV21-1; D gene: NA; CDR3 protein: CASSPWTAEKLFF; CDR3 DNA: TGTGCCAGCAGCCCCTGGACTGCTGAAAAACTGTTTTTT
CDR3 length: 15; clone size: NA; J gene: TRBJ2-5; V gene: TRBV7-2; D gene: NA; CDR3 protein: CASSPHTGVGETQYF; CDR3 DNA: TGTGCCAGCAGCCCGCACACCGGGGTGGGGGAGACCCAGTACTTC
CDR3 length: 15; clone size: NA; J gene: TRBJ1-1; V gene: TRBV2; D gene: TRBD1; CDR3 protein: CASSSQGSWNTEAFF; CDR3 DNA: TGTGCCAGCAGTTCACAGGGGAGTTGGAACACTGAAGCTTTCTTT
CDR3 length: 11; clone size: NA; J gene: TRBJ2-1; V gene: TRBV30; D gene: NA; CDR3 protein: CAWSRSSEQFF; CDR3 DNA: TGTGCCTGGAGTCGGAGTTCCGAGCAGTTCTTC
CDR3 length: 15; clone size: few; J gene: TRBJ2-2; V gene: TRBV7-3; D gene: TRBD1; CDR3 protein: CASTPGGANTGELFF; CDR3 DNA: TGTGCCAGCACCCCAGGGGGCGCGAACACCGGGGAGCTGTTTTTT
CDR3 length: 15; clone size: once; J gene: TRBJ2-3; V gene: TRBV7-3; D gene: NA; CDR3 protein: CASSLMGAPTDTQYF; CDR3 DNA: TGTGCCAGCAGCTTAATGGGGGCGCCCACAGATACGCAGTATTTT
CDR3 length: 15; clone size: NA; J gene: TRBJ2-1; V gene: TRBV2; D gene: TRBD2; CDR3 protein: CASSPRGLAVNEQFF; CDR3 DNA: TGTGCCAGCAGCCCACGAGGACTAGCGGTCAATGAGCAGTTCTTC
CDR3 length: 14; clone size: NA; J gene: TRBJ2-7; V gene: TRBV5-4; D gene: NA; CDR3 protein: CASSLALGANEQYF; CDR3 DNA: TGTGCCAGCAGCTTGGCCTTGGGGGCCAACGAGCAGTACTTC
CDR3 length: 16; clone size: once; J gene: TRBJ1-2; V gene: TRBV19; D gene: TRBD1; CDR3 protein: CASSANWDSTGYGYTF; CDR3 DNA: TGTGCCAGTAGTGCAAACTGGGACAGTACAGGCTATGGCTACACCTTC
CDR3 length: 13; clone size: NA; J gene: TRBJ2-7; V gene: TRBV15; D gene: TRBD1; CDR3 protein: CATKGQNSYEQYF; CDR3 DNA: TGTGCCACCAAGGGACAGAACTCCTACGAGCAGTACTTC
CDR3 length: 13; clone size: NA; J gene: TRBJ2-1; V gene: TRBV12-3/TRBV12-4; D gene: NA; CDR3 protein: CASTQGAGNEQFF; CDR3 DNA: TGTGCCAGCACCCAGGGCGCGGGAAATGAGCAGTTCTTC